The clone carrying this T cell receptor (beta chain) was picked up a small number of times. Its antigen is currently unknown. This CDR3 has 15 amino acids. V was clipped by 7 bases and J by 1 base, with 14 bases between them. CDR1 and CDR2 (germline): SNHLY, FYNNEI. Only in-frame clones appear in the TCRdb table, and some are missing; sequencing was by immunoSEQ multiplex PCR. The sample contains hundreds of thousands of clones, roughly 77% of which appear only once. All donors were Caucasian adults living in Nashville, Tennessee. The data derive from a study of shared clonotypes between healthy human individuals. Study-level information: The donor group consisted of a couple of women and three men, aged 18 to 49. Study-level results: An effect of sequencing depth on clonotype sharing among donors was expected.

The sequenced material came from PBMCs. The J gene is TRBJ2-1, the V gene TRBV2, with a possible D match to TRBD2 (6 bases). The receptor was derived from a woman aged 40 to 49 in good health. Some clones in this sample may be carry-over from other donors' samples. The CDR3 reads CASNSLAISYNEQFF. The CDR3 DNA reads TGTGCCAGCAACTCTCTAGCGATTTCCTACAATGAGCAGTTCTTC.